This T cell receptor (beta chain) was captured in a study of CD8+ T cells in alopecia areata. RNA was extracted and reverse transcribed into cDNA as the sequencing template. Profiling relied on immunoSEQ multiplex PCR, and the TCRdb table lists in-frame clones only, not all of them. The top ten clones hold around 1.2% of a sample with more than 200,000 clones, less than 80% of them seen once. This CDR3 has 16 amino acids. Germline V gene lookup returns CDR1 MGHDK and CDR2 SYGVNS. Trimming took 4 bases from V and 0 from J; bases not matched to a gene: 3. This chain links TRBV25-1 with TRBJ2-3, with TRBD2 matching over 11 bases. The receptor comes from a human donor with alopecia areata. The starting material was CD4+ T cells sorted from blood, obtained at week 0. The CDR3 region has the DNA TGTGCCAGCAGTGGGGGACTAGCGGCTAGCACAGATACGCAGTATTTT. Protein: CASSGGLAASTDTQYF.